This record concerns one T cell receptor (beta chain) sequence. The antigen remains unidentified. Trimming took 1 base from V and 1 from J, leaving 10 bases between them. This CDR3 contains 15 residues. CDR1 and CDR2 (germline): MNHEY, SVGAGI. Each CDR3 protein is one row after TCRdb ran MiXCR on the RT-PCR reads. The sample consists of hundreds of thousands of distinct CDR3 sequences, about 10% of them appearing once. These data belong to a study of response to subunit inactivated influenza vaccine. Findings of the study overall: The study's authors posited that every seasonal influenza vaccination enlists few new T cells.

The genes are TRBV6-5 and TRBJ1-1; tentative D call: TRBD1 (6 bases). This TCR derives from a man aged 45-65 years who received an inactivated influenza vaccine. The sample consisted of PBMCs from blood, taken on the day of vaccination. The CDR3 sequence is CASSYLGGANTEAFF. The CDR3 DNA is TGTGCCAGCAGTTACTTGGGGGGCGCGAACACTGAAGCTTTCTTT.